A selection of T cell receptor beta chains follows, all from one sample in a study of T cell responses to AZD1222 COVID-19 vaccine. The data were produced by immunoSEQ multiplex PCR, yet TCRdb's version contains in-frame clones alone and is incomplete. Counted here are 160,000 or so clones, about 90% occurring once; the ten biggest clones make up under 2.5%. The sequences come from peripheral blood, collected on day 0 of AZD1222 vaccination. These receptors came from an adult in good health. Both conserved end residues are trimmed from each CDR3. Fields, in order: V gene, J gene, CDR3 protein.

V gene: TRBV3-1/TRBV3-2; J gene: TRBJ1-5; CDR3 protein: ASSFRQSNQPQH
V gene: TRBV7-2; J gene: TRBJ2-3; CDR3 protein: ASSLGLAADTQY
V gene: TRBV2; J gene: TRBJ1-2; CDR3 protein: ASSTNQGPISYGYT
V gene: TRBV24-1; J gene: TRBJ1-5; CDR3 protein: ATSDPSGGNQPQH
V gene: TRBV21-1; J gene: TRBJ2-2; CDR3 protein: ASSSHLGGAGELF
V gene: TRBV7-3; J gene: TRBJ2-5; CDR3 protein: ASSQEEGVSQY
V gene: TRBV9; J gene: TRBJ2-1; CDR3 protein: ASSVGGAGGLGEQF
V gene: TRBV5-6; J gene: TRBJ2-7; CDR3 protein: ASRSMTDSYEQY
V gene: TRBV15; J gene: TRBJ2-7; CDR3 protein: ATSRDRSLNEQY
V gene: TRBV7-2; J gene: TRBJ2-5; CDR3 protein: ASSFRQEQETQY
V gene: TRBV6-6; J gene: TRBJ1-1; CDR3 protein: ASSYSGGNTEAF
V gene: TRBV6-1; J gene: TRBJ1-4; CDR3 protein: ASSGPSTGEGEKLF
V gene: TRBV7-8; J gene: TRBJ2-7; CDR3 protein: ASSPLSGAAYEQY
V gene: TRBV9; J gene: TRBJ2-1; CDR3 protein: ASSVSQGEQF
V gene: TRBV28; J gene: TRBJ1-5; CDR3 protein: ASILGQDLFNQPQH
V gene: TRBV20-1; J gene: TRBJ2-1; CDR3 protein: SASLPWPRDEQF
V gene: TRBV19; J gene: TRBJ2-1; CDR3 protein: ASSIGSEPYNEQF
V gene: TRBV19; J gene: TRBJ1-5; CDR3 protein: ASTGSGSKRQPQH
V gene: TRBV9; J gene: TRBJ1-3; CDR3 protein: ASSLLGTIY
V gene: TRBV4-3; J gene: TRBJ1-2; CDR3 protein: ASSQEWGARGYT